These T cell receptor beta chains were read from a single sample in a study of molecular identifiers for immune sequencing clone quantification. Each CDR3 protein is one row after TCRdb ran MiXCR on the PCR reads. The sample carries tens of thousands of distinct CDR3 sequences, 20% to 25% recorded once. The source material was naive CD8+ T cells from blood, with Jurkat cell RNA spiked in. The source of these receptors is a human donor in good health. Some libraries in this study had Jurkat cell RNA spiked in. Each CDR3 is given with its conserved first and last residue. The order of the fields is CDR3 length, clone size, V gene, J gene, D gene, CDR3 DNA, CDR3 protein. A D gene is named only where the DNA matches it firmly. Size is stated for part of the rows, as once, few or many counts, or as a class when the clone is expanded.

>15|many|TRBV23-1|TRBJ2-3|TRBD2
TGCGCCAGCAACCGCACTAGCGGAGGCACAGATACGCAGTATTTT
CASNRTSGGTDTQYF
>14|many|TRBV7-6|TRBJ2-7|.
TGTGCCAGCAGCTCCTACCGGGACCCTGGCGAGCAGTACTTC
CASSSYRDPGEQYF
>17|.|TRBV7-6|TRBJ1-4|.
TGTGCCAGCGGCACCGGGACCGGCGTTGCAACTAATGAAAAACTGTTTTTT
CASGTGTGVATNEKLFF
>12|medium-sized|TRBV4-3|TRBJ2-3|.
TGCGCCAGCAGCCAATCACGCTTGGAGCAGTATTTT
CASSQSRLEQYF
>15|many|TRBV7-9|TRBJ2-7|TRBD1
TGTGCCAGCAGCTCGGAATGGACAGGGCGGAACGAGCAGTACTTC
CASSSEWTGRNEQYF
>15|few|TRBV7-9|TRBJ2-3|.
TGTGCCAGCAGCCAATCTGGTACTAGCACAGATACGCAGTATTTT
CASSQSGTSTDTQYF
>14|many|TRBV19|TRBJ2-7|.
TGTGCCAGTAGTATTTCGGGACACCCCTACGAGCAGTACTTC
CASSISGHPYEQYF
>16|.|TRBV12-3/TRBV12-4|TRBJ2-2|.
TGTGCCAGCAGCCAATTATGGGCAGGTGGGACCGGGGAGCTGTTTTTT
CASSQLWAGGTGELFF
>14|many|TRBV19|TRBJ2-3|.
TGTGCCAGTAGTTTTCGACAGGGCACAGATACGCAGTATTTT
CASSFRQGTDTQYF
>14|many|TRBV6-2/TRBV6-3|TRBJ2-4|.
TGTGCCAGCAGTTGCACTGCCCCACAGGGTGATCAGTACTTC
CASSCTAPQGDQYF
>15|few|TRBV7-6|TRBJ2-1|.
TGTGCCAGCAGCTTAGAAGTAGTAACCTACAATGAGCAGTTCTTC
CASSLEVVTYNEQFF
>15|many|TRBV10-3|TRBJ2-3|TRBD2
TGTGCCATGCGCCGGGGGAAAGCGGGAGAAGATACGCAGTATTTT
CAMRRGKAGEDTQYF
>15|many|TRBV28|TRBJ2-5|TRBD1
TGTGCCAGCAGTTTATTGGGACAGGGACAAGAGACCCAGTACTTC
CASSLLGQGQETQYF
>15|.|TRBV28|TRBJ2-5|TRBD1
TGTGCCCGCAGTTTATTGGGACAGGGCCAAGCGCCCCCGTACTTC
CARSLLGQGQAPPYF
>12|many|TRBV12-3/TRBV12-4|TRBJ2-5|TRBD1
TGTGCCAGCACGGGACAGCAAGAGACCCAGTACTTC
CASTGQQETQYF
>14|many|TRBV2|TRBJ2-3|.
TGTGCCAGCGAACCCGCGCTAAGCACAGATACGCAGTATTTT
CASEPALSTDTQYF
>14|few|TRBV4-1|TRBJ1-5|TRBD1
TGCGCCTGCAGCCTGGGGACAGTGAATCAGCCCCAGCATTTT
CACSLGTVNQPQHF
>14|many|TRBV6-5|TRBJ1-4|.
TGTGCCAGCAGGACTGGGTGGAGTAATGAAAAACTGTTTTTT
CASRTGWSNEKLFF
>19|few|TRBV7-8|TRBJ2-6|TRBD1
TGTGCCAGCAGCCCCTACGTGGACAGGGGGCTCCCTGGGGCCAACGTCCTGACTTTC
CASSPYVDRGLPGANVLTF
>16|many|TRBV19|TRBJ1-1|.
TGTGCCAGTAGCCAAGCGTTTCCAGGGTCGAACACTGAAGCTTTCTTT
CASSQAFPGSNTEAFF
>14|many|TRBV4-1|TRBJ2-3|.
TGCGCCAGCAGCCAAGACTGGGGCACAGATACGCAGTATTTT
CASSQDWGTDTQYF
>15|.|TRBV4-1|TRBJ2-2|.
TGCGCCAGCAGCGGGCCAGGGATCAACTCCGGGGAGCTGTTTTTT
CASSGPGINSGELFF
>14|few|TRBV29-1|TRBJ1-2|TRBD1
TGCAGCGTTGGGGGGACAGGGGAGGACTATGGCTACACCTTC
CSVGGTGEDYGYTF
>15|many|TRBV12-3/TRBV12-4|TRBJ1-1|TRBD1
TGTGCCAGCAGTCCCTCCGGGACAGCGAACACTGAAGCTTTCTTT
CASSPSGTANTEAFF
>13|many|TRBV28|TRBJ2-7|.
TGTGCCAGCAGCCCGACAGATTCCTACGAGCAGTACTTC
CASSPTDSYEQYF
>16|many|TRBV4-1|TRBJ1-1|TRBD1
TGCGCCAGCAGCGCCCGGGACAGACTCAGGGAGACTGAAGCTTTCTTT
CASSARDRLRETEAFF
>17|many|TRBV2|TRBJ2-5|.
TGTGCCAGCAGTTCTCCCCTTGGCGAGGCCGCCGTGGAGACCCAGTACTTC
CASSSPLGEAAVETQYF
>14|many|TRBV23-1|TRBJ1-4|.
TGCGCCAGGCCATCGGGGGGGGCTAATGAAAAACTGTTTTTT
CARPSGGANEKLFF
>13|.|TRBV5-6|TRBJ2-7|.
TGTGCCAGCAGCTCCGGGACATACTACGAGCAGTACTTC
CASSSGTYYEQYF
>15|few|TRBV14|TRBJ2-3|TRBD2
TGTGCCAGCAGCCAGTCCAGCGGGGGAGGAGATACGCAGTATTTT
CASSQSSGGGDTQYF
>15|.|TRBV5-6|TRBJ2-7|TRBD2
TGTGCCAGCGGCTTGGAGACTAGCGGAACCTACGAGCAGTACTTC
CASGLETSGTYEQYF
>12|few|TRBV6-2/TRBV6-3|TRBJ2-3|TRBD2
TGTGCCAGCAGTCTAGCGGGAGATACGCAGTATTTT
CASSLAGDTQYF
>15|many|TRBV12-3/TRBV12-4|TRBJ2-3|TRBD1
TGTGCCAGCAGTTCAGTGACAGGGACCACAGATACGCAGTATTTT
CASSSVTGTTDTQYF
>13|many|TRBV12-3/TRBV12-4|TRBJ2-7|TRBD2
TGTGCCAGCAGCCCATACGGGACTAGCGGGCAGTACTTC
CASSPYGTSGQYF
>18|.|TRBV4-3|TRBJ2-7|TRBD1
TGCACCAGCAGCCAATGGGAAAGTAGACAGGGGATAACCTACGAGCAGTACTTC
CTSSQWESRQGITYEQYF
>15|.|TRBV13|TRBJ2-2|TRBD2
TGTGCCGGCAGCGCGGAAGGACTAGTTATCGGGGAGCTGTTTTTT
CAGSAEGLVIGELFF
>12|many|TRBV7-6|TRBJ2-2|.
TGTGCCAGCAGTGGGTCCACCGGGGAGCTGTTTTTT
CASSGSTGELFF
>16|many|TRBV6-6|TRBJ2-7|.
TGTGCCAGCAGTTACTCGGCAGATTATATCTCCTACGAGCAGTACTTC
CASSYSADYISYEQYF
>18|many|TRBV11-2|TRBJ2-3|TRBD2
TGTGCCAGCAGCTTAGATCGTGGTAGCGGGAGGGCCCCAGATACGCAGTATTTT
CASSLDRGSGRAPDTQYF
>14|.|TRBV7-9|TRBJ2-5|.
TGTGCCAGCAGCTCTCAGAGGGGTACGGAGACCCAGTACTTC
CASSSQRGTETQYF
>13|.|TRBV19|TRBJ2-1|.
TGTGCGGTAGAAACAACGTTTAACAATGAGCAGTTCTTC
CAVETTFNNEQFF
>16|.|TRBV2|TRBJ2-1|TRBD1
TGTGCCAGCAGGGGAGCGAGGGGGCCATCCTACAATGAGCAGTTCTTC
CASRGARGPSYNEQFF
>13|many|TRBV25-1|TRBJ2-3|.
TGTGCCAGCAGTTCAAATCTAGGAGATACGCAGTATTTT
CASSSNLGDTQYF
>14|many|TRBV12-3/TRBV12-4|TRBJ2-1|.
TGTGCCAGCAGCAATGGCGGAACCTACAATGAGCAGTTCTTC
CASSNGGTYNEQFF
>16|many|TRBV7-6|TRBJ2-3|.
TGTGCCAGCAGCCCTAGTCCCCAAAGGCCTACAGATACGCAGTATTTT
CASSPSPQRPTDTQYF
>19|few|TRBV4-1|TRBJ1-2|.
TGCGCCAGCAGCCAAACCCCACGGGGGCGAGAGGGAAGGGGCTATGGCTACACCTTC
CASSQTPRGREGRGYGYTF
>14|.|TRBV19|TRBJ2-3|.
TGTGCCAGTAGTATATCCCCTGATTGGGGGCAACAGTATTTT
CASSISPDWGQQYF